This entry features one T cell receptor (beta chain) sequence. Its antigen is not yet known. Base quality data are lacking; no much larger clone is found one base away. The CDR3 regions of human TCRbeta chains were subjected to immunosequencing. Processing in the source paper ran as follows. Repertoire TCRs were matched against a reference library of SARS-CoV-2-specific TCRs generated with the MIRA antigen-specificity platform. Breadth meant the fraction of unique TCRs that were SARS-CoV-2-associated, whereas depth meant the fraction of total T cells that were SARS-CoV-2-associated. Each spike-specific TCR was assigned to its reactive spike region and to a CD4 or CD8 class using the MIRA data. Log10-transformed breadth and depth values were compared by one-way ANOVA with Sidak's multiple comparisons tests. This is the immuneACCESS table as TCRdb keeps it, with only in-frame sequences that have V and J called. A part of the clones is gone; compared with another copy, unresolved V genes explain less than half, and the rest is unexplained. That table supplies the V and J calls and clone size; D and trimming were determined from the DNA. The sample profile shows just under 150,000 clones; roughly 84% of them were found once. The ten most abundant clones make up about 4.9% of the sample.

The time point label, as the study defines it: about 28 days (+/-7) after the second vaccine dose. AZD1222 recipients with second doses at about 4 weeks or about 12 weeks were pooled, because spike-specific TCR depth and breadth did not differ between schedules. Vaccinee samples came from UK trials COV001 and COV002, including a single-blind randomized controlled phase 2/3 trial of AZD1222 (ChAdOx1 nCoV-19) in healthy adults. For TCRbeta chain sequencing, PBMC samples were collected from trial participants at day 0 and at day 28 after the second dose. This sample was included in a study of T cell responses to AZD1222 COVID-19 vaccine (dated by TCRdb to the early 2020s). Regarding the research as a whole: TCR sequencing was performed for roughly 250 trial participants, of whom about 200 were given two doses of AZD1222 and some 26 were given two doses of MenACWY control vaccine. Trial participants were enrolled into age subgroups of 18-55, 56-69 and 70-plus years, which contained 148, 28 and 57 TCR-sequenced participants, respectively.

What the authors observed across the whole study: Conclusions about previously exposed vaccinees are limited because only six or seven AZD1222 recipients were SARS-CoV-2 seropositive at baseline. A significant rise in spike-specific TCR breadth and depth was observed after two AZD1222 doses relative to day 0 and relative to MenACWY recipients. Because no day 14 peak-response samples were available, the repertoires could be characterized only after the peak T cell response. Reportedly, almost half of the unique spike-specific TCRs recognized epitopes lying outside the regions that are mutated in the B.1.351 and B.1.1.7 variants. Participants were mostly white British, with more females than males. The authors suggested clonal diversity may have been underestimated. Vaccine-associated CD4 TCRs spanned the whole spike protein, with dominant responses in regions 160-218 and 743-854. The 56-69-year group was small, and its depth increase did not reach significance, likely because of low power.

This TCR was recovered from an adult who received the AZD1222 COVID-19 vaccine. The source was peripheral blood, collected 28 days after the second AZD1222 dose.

The base sequence is TGTGCCAGCAGCCGGAAAGGGCGGGAGAGCACAGATACGCAGTATTTT. Translated, this gives CASSRKGRESTDTQYF. Rearrangement joined TRBV5-4 to TRBJ2-3; TRBD2 lines up with 7 middle nucleotides. Including the terminal cysteine and phenylalanine, the CDR3 comprises 16 residues. The CDR3 DNA has 48 bases and is translated from base 1. Relative to germline, V is missing 4 bases and J is missing 0 bases, with 8 bases of the junction outside any gene match. According to the germline V gene (reference sequence), CDR1 reads SGHNT and CDR2 reads YYREEE.